This T cell receptor (beta chain) was captured in a study of blood T cell repertoires in COVID-19. Data came from immunoSEQ multiplex PCR; TCRdb stores just in-frame clones and leaves some out. Of about 180,000 clones listed, roughly 81% were seen once; the top ten hold about 10%. CDR1 and CDR2 (germline): SGHDT, YYEEEE. With 3 bases clipped from V and 2 bases from J, the junction kept 5 bases outside the gene matches. The CDR3 totals 14 residues. The sequencing input was peripheral blood. The gene calls are TRBV5-6 and TRBJ2-7, with 7 positions matching TRBD1. This TCR derives from a woman of 80 years or more with COVID-19, enrolled during active disease. The CDR3 sequence is CASSYGQATYEQYF. CDR3 DNA sequence: TGTGCCAGCAGCTACGGACAGGCCACCTACGAGCAGTACTTC.